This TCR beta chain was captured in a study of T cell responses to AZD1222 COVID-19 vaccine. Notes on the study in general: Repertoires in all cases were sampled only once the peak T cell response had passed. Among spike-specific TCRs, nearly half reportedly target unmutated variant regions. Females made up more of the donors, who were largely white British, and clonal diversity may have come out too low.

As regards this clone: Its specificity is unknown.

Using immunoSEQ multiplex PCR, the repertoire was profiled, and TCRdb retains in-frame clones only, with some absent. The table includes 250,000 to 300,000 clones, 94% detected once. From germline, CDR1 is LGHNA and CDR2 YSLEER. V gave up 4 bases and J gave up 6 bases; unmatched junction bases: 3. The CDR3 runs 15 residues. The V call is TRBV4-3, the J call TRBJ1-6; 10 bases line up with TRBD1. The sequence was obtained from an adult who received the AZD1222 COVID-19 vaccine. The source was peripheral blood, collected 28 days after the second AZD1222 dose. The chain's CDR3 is CASSPWTGGNSPLHF. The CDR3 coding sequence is TGCGCCAGCAGCCCATGGACAGGGGGTAATTCACCCCTCCACTTT.